The 4 T cell receptor beta chains below all came from one sample that was sequenced in a study of T cell repertoires in cytomegalovirus infection. TCRdb analysed the reads with MiXCR anew, one entry per CDR3 protein. The sample gives about 350,000 distinct CDR3 sequences, roughly 36% of which show up once; roughly 14% is in the top ten. Their specific antigens are unknown. Here the sequenced sample was cultured PBMCs, taken from culture after CMV antigen stimulation. Receptors were obtained from a human donor in good health (CMV status not recorded). Some clones in this sample may be carry-over from other donors' samples.

The chain carries TRBV4-1 and TRBJ2-7; 7 bases fit TRBD1. There are 15 residues in the CDR3. V was pared by 1 base and J by 3 bases, with 6 bases of the junction left unmatched. Germline V gene lookup returns CDR1 MGHRA and CDR2 YSYEKL. CDR3 region: CASSQGDPGGYEQYF. CDR3 coding DNA: TGCGCCAGCAGCCAAGGGGATCCAGGGGGCTACGAGCAGTACTTC.

The J gene is TRBJ2-1, the V gene TRBV4-3, with a tentative D call TRBD2 (5 bases). This CDR3 spans 15 amino acids. Germline CDR1 reads LGHNA; CDR2 reads YSLEER. The germline V and J ends were trimmed by 1 base and 2 bases, with 9 bases remaining between them. The chain's CDR3 is CASSQAAGPYNEQFF. The CDR3 region has the DNA TGCGCCAGCAGCCAAGCGGCGGGTCCCTACAATGAGCAGTTCTTC.

The sample holds a few counts of this clonotype. CDR3 DNA: TGTGCCAGCAGCTTAAATGGGCCCGATTATAATTCACCCCTCCACTTT. Its protein is CASSLNGPDYNSPLHF. The V gene is TRBV7-3, the J gene TRBJ1-6; D is unresolved. The CDR3 runs 16 residues. V dropped 1 base and J dropped 4 bases, with 11 bases sitting between them. Germline CDR1 reads SGHTA; CDR2 reads FQGTGA.

This clonotype was counted a few times. The J gene is TRBJ2-3, the V gene TRBV7-2, with 9 bases fitting TRBD2. This CDR3 has 17 amino acids. Germline lookup yields CDR1 SGHTA and CDR2 FQGNSA. V shed 2 bases and J 2 bases; nucleotides not matched to a gene: 8. Here the CDR3 DNA reads TGTGCCAGCAGCTTAAGAACGGCGGGGGGGACCACAGATACGCAGTATTTT. Translating gives CASSLRTAGGTTDTQYF.